This T cell receptor (beta chain) was captured in a study of blood T cell repertoires in COVID-19. Study-level background: Acute-phase and convalescent COVID-19 samples originated in the United States, Italy and Spain. T cells, B-cell-depleted T cells, or PBMCs provided the cDNA or gDNA that served as material.

Source study methods: From reference gene primer amplification, estimates of nucleated cell counts were derived. This table comes from immunoSEQ multiplex PCR, and its TCRdb copy is limited to in-frame clones, with some not included. That table furnishes V, J and clone size, whereas the DNA furnished D and trimming. The sample holds roughly 200,000 clones, 70% to 90% seen once. The sequence was obtained from a human donor with active or convalescent COVID-19. The donor label of this sample is uncertain. Material: peripheral blood.

The CDR3 DNA reads as TGTGCCACCGGACATTCGACTAGCGGGAGGGGAAACAATGAGCAGTTCTTC. Translation gives CATGHSTSGRGNNEQFF. This chain joins TRBV7-6 and TRBJ2-1, with TRBD2 matching over 14 bases. The junction had 13 bases not matched to a gene; V was cut back by 10 bases and J by 5 bases. Germline V gives CDR1 SGHVS, CDR2 FNYEAQ. The CDR3 runs 17 residues.